This T cell receptor (beta chain) was sequenced during a study of beta chain features in type 1 diabetes. Whole-study findings and limits: Across all four CD4+ subsets, people with type 1 diabetes showed modestly shorter TCRB CDR3s.

The germline V gene encodes CDR1 SGHRS and CDR2 YFSETQ. V was clipped by 0 bases and J by 4 bases; unmatched bases: 4. The CDR3 consists of 16 residues. The authors reverse transcribed all of the isolated RNA, so sequencing captured expressed TCRB transcripts. TCRdb's copy holds only in-frame clones and misses some; the assay was immunoSEQ multiplex PCR. This table has 20,000 to 30,000 clones, about 69% appearing once. For this clone: Its antigen is currently unknown.

Sequencing input: Tregs from blood. This receptor was identified in a man between 18 and 29 years old with type 1 diabetes. The V call is TRBV5-1, the J call TRBJ1-6; 7 bases are a match to TRBD1. CDR3 DNA sequence: TGCGCCAGCAGCTTGGAGGGGGCCGTGTATAATTCACCCCTCCACTTT. The encoded protein is CASSLEGAVYNSPLHF.